Following are 8 T cell receptor beta chains from one sample sequenced in a study of cytomegalovirus exposure and HLA in healthy donors. Produced via immunoSEQ multiplex PCR; TCRdb's table is partial and in-frame only. The data hold about 220,000 clones, with around 80% observed a single time. Sequences were obtained from PBMCs. These receptors originate from a woman aged 25 to 45 in good health and CMV-seropositive.

The rearrangement uses TRBV2 and TRBJ2-5; no reliable D call. V gave up 6 bases and J gave up 3 bases, with 8 bases separating them. The CDR3 sequence is 12 residues long. The germline V gene has CDR1 SNHLY and CDR2 FYNNEI. The CDR3 nucleotides are TGTGCCAGCAGGACTCTAGAAGAGACCCAGTACTTC. Translating it yields CASRTLEETQYF.

This chain uses TRBV27 with TRBJ2-7; 9 bases map to TRBD2. V lost 5 bases to trimming and J lost 3 bases; unmatched junction nucleotides: 2. Germline CDR1 is MNHEY and CDR2 is SMNVEV (reference sequence). This CDR3 has 13 residues. CDR3 DNA sequence: TGTGCCAGCAGTCGGACTAGCGACTACGAGCAGTACTTC. Translating gives CASSRTSDYEQYF.

This clone was recorded once. The V and J genes are TRBV29-1 and TRBJ1-2, with 9 bases fitting TRBD1. The V gene end was trimmed by 3 bases and the J gene end by 3 bases; junction bases not matched to a gene: 5. The V gene's germline CDR1 is SQVTM and CDR2 ANQGSEA. The length of the CDR3 is 14 residues. CDR3 bases: TGCAGCGTTGAGGGGACAGGGTCGTACTATGGCTACACCTTC. Translation gives CSVEGTGSYYGYTF.

The V and J genes are TRBV4-3 and TRBJ2-2; 8 positions agree with TRBD2. CDR1 LGHNA and CDR2 YSLEER come from the germline V gene. The CDR3 consists of 16 residues. With 0 bases clipped from V and 5 bases from J, the junction kept 5 bases outside the gene matches. The CDR3 protein is CASSQDWGGRTGELFF. The CDR3 DNA reads as TGCGCCAGCAGCCAAGATTGGGGCGGGAGGACCGGGGAGCTGTTTTTT.

The chain uses TRBV30 and TRBJ1-1; perhaps TRBD1 as D (5 bases). The CDR3 is 13 amino acids. Trimming took off 0 bases at V and 3 bases at J, with 8 bases between the two ends. Germline values: CDR1 GTSNPN, CDR2 SVGIG (reference sequence). CDR3 nucleotides: TGTGCCTGGAGTGTACGGGGGGACACTGAAGCTTTCTTT. Its protein product is CAWSVRGDTEAFF. Complete variable domain (other parts from reference TRBV30 and TRBJ1-1): SQTIHQWPATLVQPVGSPLSLECTVEGTSNPNLYWYRQAAGRGLQLLFYSVGIGQISSEVPQNLSASRPQDRQFILSSKKLLLSDSGFYLCAWSVRGDTEAFFGQGTRLTVV.

This chain uses TRBV30 with TRBJ1-5, with TRBD1 identical over 7 bases. J was trimmed by 6 bases and V by 7 bases; bases with no gene match: 9. Looked up from germline, CDR1 is GTSNPN and CDR2 is SVGIG (reference sequence). The CDR3 runs to 13 residues. CDR3 amino acids: CASSQGEGQPQHF. CDR3 DNA sequence: TGTGCCTCGTCCCAGGGGGAGGGTCAGCCCCAGCATTTT.

This chain connects TRBV2 to TRBJ2-7; D is uncertain. The germline gives CDR1 SNHLY, CDR2 FYNNEI. The V gene lost 3 bases and the J gene lost 3 bases, with 9 bases spanning the gap. The CDR3 has 13 amino acids. The CDR3 sequence: CASSDSEGYEQYF. CDR3 DNA: TGTGCCAGCAGTGATTCAGAAGGCTACGAGCAGTACTTC. The full variable domain, rest sourced from reference TRBV2 and TRBJ2-7, is EPEVTQTPSHQVTQMGQEVILRCVPISNHLYFYWYRQILGQKVEFLVSFYNNEISEKSEIFDDQFSVERPDGSNFTLKIRSTKLEDSAMYFCASSDSEGYEQYFGPGTRLTVT.

The chain links TRBV2 to TRBJ2-7, with 10 bases identical to TRBD2. This CDR3 has 15 residues. The V gene's germline CDR1 is SNHLY and CDR2 FYNNEI. V gave up 6 bases and J gave up 3 bases; unmatched junction bases: 8. The CDR3 DNA reads TGTGCCAGCAGAAGGACTAGCGGCCAAGGCTACGAGCAGTACTTC. It codes for CASRRTSGQGYEQYF.